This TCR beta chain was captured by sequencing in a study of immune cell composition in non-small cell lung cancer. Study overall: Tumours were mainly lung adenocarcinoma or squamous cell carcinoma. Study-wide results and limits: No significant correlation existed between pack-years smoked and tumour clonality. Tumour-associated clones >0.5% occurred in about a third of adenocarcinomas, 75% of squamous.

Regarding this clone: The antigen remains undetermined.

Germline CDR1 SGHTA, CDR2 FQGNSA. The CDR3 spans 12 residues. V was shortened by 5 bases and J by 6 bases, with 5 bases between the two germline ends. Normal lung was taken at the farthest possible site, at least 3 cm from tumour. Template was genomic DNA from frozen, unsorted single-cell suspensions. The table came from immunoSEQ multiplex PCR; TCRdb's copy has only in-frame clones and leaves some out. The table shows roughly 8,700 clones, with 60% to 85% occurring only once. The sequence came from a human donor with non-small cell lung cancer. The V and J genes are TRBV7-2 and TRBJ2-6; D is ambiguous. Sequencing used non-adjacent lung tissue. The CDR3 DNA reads TGTGCCAGCAGCCCTACGGCCAACGTCCTGACTTTC. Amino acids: CASSPTANVLTF.